This T cell receptor (beta chain) was profiled in a study of early T cells in non-severe SARS-CoV-2 infection. Using its own MiXCR run on the 5' RACE reads, TCRdb lists one record per CDR3 protein. In the table there are some 96,000 distinct CDR3 sequences, roughly 11% of which are singletons. This specimen was whole blood, taken at baseline. This TCR was recovered from an adult who was a healthcare worker with PCR-confirmed SARS-CoV-2 infection or an uninfected control (not recorded which).

The CDR3, as DNA: TGTGCCAGCAGCCAAGCTACAGGGTTTCGCTCACCCCTCCACTTT. This sequence encodes CASSQATGFRSPLHF. The J gene is TRBJ1-6, the V gene TRBV14, with D tentatively TRBD1 (6 bases). The CDR3 spans 15 residues. V dropped 1 base and J dropped 10 bases, with 14 bases sitting between them. The germline CDR1 and CDR2 sequences are SGHDN and FVKESK.